This is a list of T cell receptor beta chains from one sample in a study of T cell responses to AZD1222 COVID-19 vaccine. Here immunoSEQ multiplex PCR was the method, and the copy in TCRdb shows in-frame clones only, minus some. The sample yields some 98,000 clones, approximately 84% seen once. The sequences come from peripheral blood, collected 28 days after the second AZD1222 dose. These receptors were obtained from an adult who received the AZD1222 COVID-19 vaccine. CDR3s include the opening cysteine and the closing phenylalanine or tryptophan. A D gene is named only where the DNA matches it firmly. Only some rows state a clone size, as once, few, many or a class for expanded clones.

abundance,v_gene,d_gene,j_gene,CDR3aa,CDR3nt
.,TRBV18,.,TRBJ2-1,CASSPPYSGLPSNEQFF,TGTGCCAGCTCACCACCGTACTCGGGACTCCCATCGAATGAGCAGTTCTTC
.,TRBV5-1,.,TRBJ2-2,CASSARGLGDTGELFF,TGCGCCAGCAGCGCCCGGGGGCTAGGAGATACCGGGGAGCTGTTTTTT
few,TRBV4-3,.,TRBJ1-1,CASSQDWDRPGDFF,TGCGCCAGCAGCCAAGATTGGGACCGCCCGGGGGATTTCTTT
few,TRBV28,TRBD1,TRBJ1-1,CASSSAGQVNTEAFF,TGTGCCAGCAGCTCAGCCGGACAGGTGAACACTGAAGCTTTCTTT
.,TRBV3-1/TRBV3-2,.,TRBJ2-5,CASRSEGETQYF,TGTGCCAGCAGGTCGGAGGGAGAGACCCAGTACTTC
.,TRBV5-1,.,TRBJ1-3,CASSLQASGNTIYF,TGCGCCAGCAGCCTACAGGCCTCCGGAAACACCATATATTTT
.,TRBV6-5,TRBD2,TRBJ2-1,CASNVLAGSHNEQFF,TGTGCCAGCAACGTACTAGCGGGATCCCACAATGAGCAGTTCTTC
once,TRBV6-1,.,TRBJ2-2,CASSEVGLDTGELFF,TGTGCCAGCAGTGAAGTAGGGCTGGACACCGGGGAGCTGTTTTTT
.,TRBV11-3,.,TRBJ2-7,CASSHDRFSYEQYF,TGTGCCAGCAGCCACGACAGGTTCTCCTACGAGCAGTACTTC
few,TRBV19,.,TRBJ2-1,CASSMAGPPVGDEQFF,TGTGCCAGTAGTATGGCGGGCCCACCGGTCGGCGATGAGCAGTTCTTC
few,TRBV7-2,.,TRBJ2-7,CASSLYRESSEQYF,TGTGCCAGCAGCTTATACCGGGAGAGTTCCGAGCAGTACTTC
once,TRBV7-9,TRBD1,TRBJ1-4,CASSLRDSEKLFF,TGTGCCAGCAGCTTAAGGGACAGTGAAAAACTGTTTTTT
.,TRBV5-8,.,TRBJ2-4,CASSPPGRPYF,TGTGCCAGCAGCCCGCCGGGCCGACCGTACTTC
.,TRBV7-9,TRBD1,TRBJ1-1,CASSLASTGAEAFF,TGTGCCAGCAGCTTAGCAAGCACAGGGGCTGAAGCTTTCTTT
.,TRBV20-1,TRBD1,TRBJ1-2,CSTDRADGYTF,TGCAGCACTGACAGGGCGGATGGCTACACCTTC
.,TRBV10-1,.,TRBJ2-7,CASSEYGLQGYEQYF,TGCGCCAGCAGTGAGTATGGCCTCCAAGGGTACGAGCAGTACTTC
.,TRBV29-1,.,TRBJ2-7,CSVVGSSATLMYEQYF,TGCAGCGTGGTAGGGTCGTCAGCGACCTTAATGTACGAGCAGTACTTC
.,TRBV9,.,TRBJ2-3,CASSPREGGVGSDTQYF,TGTGCCAGCAGCCCCCGTGAGGGGGGGGTGGGGTCAGATACGCAGTATTTT
.,TRBV5-1,.,TRBJ2-2,CASSFGQDTGELFF,TGCGCCAGCAGCTTCGGACAAGACACCGGGGAGCTGTTTTTT
.,TRBV5-4,TRBD1,TRBJ2-5,CASSLPTGAGETQYF,TGTGCCAGCAGCCTCCCGACAGGGGCGGGAGAGACCCAGTACTTC
.,TRBV12-3/TRBV12-4,.,TRBJ1-1,CASSRGVGTEAFF,TGTGCCAGCAGTAGAGGGGTTGGCACTGAAGCTTTCTTT
.,TRBV9,TRBD1,TRBJ1-2,CASSVGQGHYGYTF,TGTGCCAGCAGCGTGGGACAGGGGCACTATGGCTACACCTTC
.,TRBV18,.,TRBJ1-1,CASSQGEAFF,TGTGCCAGCTCACAGGGGGAAGCTTTCTTT
.,TRBV19,.,TRBJ2-7,CASSGEPRAVEKYF,TGTGCCAGTAGTGGAGAACCCAGGGCAGTAGAAAAGTACTTC
few,TRBV19,.,TRBJ2-4,CASSVSGIRGRFKNIQYF,TGTGCCAGTAGTGTCTCAGGAATCCGGGGGCGATTCAAAAACATTCAGTACTTC
.,TRBV9,.,TRBJ2-3,CASSVGLDMSTDTQYF,TGTGCCAGCAGCGTAGGGCTAGATATGAGCACAGATACGCAGTATTTT
.,TRBV20-1,.,TRBJ2-3,CSASLPPTDTQYF,TGCAGTGCCAGTCTTCCCCCCACAGATACGCAGTATTTT
.,TRBV7-7,.,TRBJ2-7,CASSFTDKGEQYF,TGTGCCAGCAGCTTTACTGACAAGGGCGAGCAGTACTTC
.,TRBV29-1,.,TRBJ2-7,CSVASHPSREQYF,TGCAGCGTTGCCAGCCACCCATCGCGAGAGCAGTACTTC
.,TRBV18,.,TRBJ1-1,CASCTRGANTEAFF,TGTGCCAGCTGTACCCGTGGAGCGAACACTGAAGCTTTCTTT
.,TRBV19,TRBD1,TRBJ1-4,CASSGQGNEKLFF,TGTGCCAGTTCTGGACAGGGTAATGAAAAACTGTTTTTT
.,TRBV3-1/TRBV3-2,.,TRBJ2-2,CASRTRTGAGTGELFF,TGTGCCAGTCGGACCCGAACCGGGGCAGGCACCGGGGAGCTGTTTTTT
few,TRBV11-3,.,TRBJ1-1,CASSLGGEYGAFF,TGTGCCAGCAGCTTGGGGGGGGAGTATGGAGCTTTCTTT
.,TRBV3-1/TRBV3-2,.,TRBJ2-3,CASSQILASPTDTQYF,TGTGCCAGCAGCCAAATACTAGCCTCCCCCACAGATACGCAGTATTTT
.,TRBV20-1,.,TRBJ1-2,CSASSGHTNYGYTF,TGCAGTGCTAGTAGTGGGCATACTAACTATGGCTACACCTTC
.,TRBV10-3,.,TRBJ1-4,CAISGAPDGRGEKLFF,TGTGCCATCAGTGGCGCCCCCGACGGCAGGGGTGAAAAACTGTTTTTT
.,TRBV5-1,TRBD1,TRBJ1-2,CASSLSTGTGPYGYTF,TGCGCCAGCAGCTTGAGTACCGGGACAGGGCCCTATGGCTACACCTTC